Given below is one TCR beta chain in context. Antigen specificity is unknown. These data originate in a study of T cell responses to AZD1222 COVID-19 vaccine. Study findings and constraints: Elevations in Spike-specific TCR breadth and depth followed administration of two AZD1222 doses. Sampled repertoires all dated from after the peak T cell response. It should be noted that donors were predominantly white British and more often female, and clonal diversity was possibly underestimated.

This CDR3 is built from 13 residues. Trimming cost V 3 bases and J 0 bases, with 3 bases left between them. The V gene's germline CDR1 is LNHDA and CDR2 SQIVND (reference sequence). Assay used: immunoSEQ multiplex PCR; TCRdb lists only in-frame clones, some missing. The table lists about 94,000 clones, roughly 85% of them singletons, with 4.5% in the top ten. Sequenced material: peripheral blood, taken 28 days after the second AZD1222 dose. This rearrangement joins TRBV19 to TRBJ2-4; D unclear. The source is an adult who received the AZD1222 COVID-19 vaccine. CDR3 DNA sequence: TGTGCCAGTAGTATGCAAGCCAAAAACATTCAGTACTTC. Its translation: CASSMQAKNIQYF.